Here is one T cell receptor beta chain with its context. Its matching antigen is unknown. The data were produced by immunoSEQ multiplex PCR, yet TCRdb's version contains in-frame clones alone and is incomplete. The data contain 50,000 to 60,000 clones, nearly 80% of them singletons. The data originate from a study of vaccination effects on CD4 cells after COVID-19. At the level of the study: Wells of around 2 million PBMC each were grown with 8.5 to 10 IU/ml IL-2 and approximately 10 ug/ml peptides.

CD4+ T cell isolation took place after approximately 11 days of culture. Each participant received a vaccine that was either BNT162b2 or mRNA-1273, given as two doses. The V segment lost 5 bases and the J segment 4 bases; nucleotides outside the gene matches: 8. Germline V lookup: CDR1 SEHNR, CDR2 FQNEAQ (reference sequence). There are 15 residues in the CDR3. The TCR originated in a human donor who received a COVID-19 vaccine. The source was CD4+ T cells from PBMCs cultured without peptide, collected after COVID-19 vaccination. The genes are TRBV7-9 and TRBJ2-3, with 8 bases fitting TRBD1. CDR3 sequence: CASSIRQGTADTQYF. In DNA, the CDR3 is TGTGCCAGCAGCATCAGACAGGGGACGGCAGATACGCAGTATTTT.